The 6 T cell receptor beta chains given below trace back to one sample, sequenced in a study of T cells after yellow fever vaccination (dated by TCRdb to the late 2010s). Library generation was performed with 5' RACE. The sequencer listed for this sample is Illumina HiSeq 2500. TCRdb reran the public reads through fastp at Q25 and MiXCR, keeping productive beta chains. Identical CDR3 proteins give one entry, which carries the most common genes and DNA. This sample gives 250,000 to 350,000 distinct CDR3 sequences in total; 6.8% of them show up just once. Clones ranked in the top ten supply 15% to 20% of the sample. Per the publication, the treatment or condition label means: live attenuated yellow fever vaccine strain. Sequencing was performed on PBMCs, taken more than 35 days after the first yellow fever vaccination. The origin of the receptors is a young man who received the YFV17D yellow fever vaccine.

This clonotype was seen at least ten times. This sequence joins TRBV5-1 and TRBJ2-5; D may be TRBD1 (6 bases). The germline V gene has CDR1 SGHRS and CDR2 YFSETQ. This CDR3 has 14 amino acids. The ends were cut back, 2 bases at V and 5 bases at J, with 13 bases in the middle. This CDR3 reads CASSLLGALETQYF. The CDR3 DNA sequence: TGCGCCAGCAGCTTACTGGGGGCGTTGGAGACCCAGTACTTC.

There are a few counts of this clonotype. The chain employs TRBV14 and TRBJ2-1, with 9 bases aligning to TRBD2. Germline lookup yields CDR1 SGHDN and CDR2 FVKESK. The CDR3 loop spans 19 amino acids. Germline trimming cut 0 bases from V and 3 bases from J; bases unmatched to any gene: 12. The CDR3 sequence is CASSQDWLAGTRVYNEQFF. The CDR3 coding sequence is TGTGCCAGCAGCCAAGATTGGCTAGCGGGGACCCGAGTCTACAATGAGCAGTTCTTC.

There are many counts of this clonotype. V usage is TRBV14 and J usage is TRBJ1-2; no definite D call. Trimming removed 3 bases at V and 6 bases at J, with 8 bases between. The CDR3 is 12 residues long. The germline V gene has CDR1 SGHDN and CDR2 FVKESK. CDR3 DNA sequence: TGTGCCAGCAGCCACATGGGGAATGGCTACACCTTC. Encoded protein: CASSHMGNGYTF.

This sequence joins TRBV4-3 and TRBJ2-2, with 8 bases aligning to TRBD2. The length of the CDR3 is 17 residues. Trimming removed 0 bases from V and 1 base from J; junction bases left unmatched: 4. In germline, CDR1 is LGHNA, CDR2 YSLEER. CDR3 nucleotide sequence: TGCGCCAGCAGCCAAGAAGCGACTAGCGTGAACACCGGGGAGCTGTTTTTT. It yields the protein CASSQEATSVNTGELFF.

This clonotype was found many times. The rearrangement links TRBV29-1 to TRBJ1-1; the D gene is possibly TRBD1 (5 bases). V was shortened by 0 bases and J by 5 bases, with 13 bases between the two germline ends. There are 14 residues in the CDR3. Germline V gene data show CDR1 as SQVTM and CDR2 as ANQGSEA. The CDR3 sequence is CSVEDLGGGTEAFF. The CDR3 bases are TGCAGCGTTGAAGATCTGGGGGGAGGGACTGAAGCTTTCTTT.

This clonotype was seen only a few times. V is TRBV28 and J is TRBJ1-1, with unresolved D. The CDR3 sequence is 12 residues long. Germline CDR1 MDHEN, CDR2 SYDVKM. The germline V and J ends were trimmed by 8 bases and 0 bases, with 7 bases remaining between them. This CDR3 reads CASGQVNTEAFF. CDR3 nucleotides: TGTGCCAGCGGCCAGGTGAACACTGAAGCTTTCTTT.